The next 8 T cell receptor beta chains were all read from a single sample in a study of cytomegalovirus exposure and HLA in healthy donors. Primers: 60 Vbeta forward and 13 Jbeta reverse. Only in-frame clones appear in the TCRdb table, and some are missing; sequencing was by immunoSEQ multiplex PCR. Among 200,000 to 250,000 clones, around 80% were seen once, and the ten largest hold roughly 0.58%. Input material: PBMCs. The receptors shown here come from a woman aged 40 to 49 in good health and CMV-seronegative.

V usage is TRBV10-1 and J usage is TRBJ2-2, with 7 bases aligning to TRBD1. The CDR3 totals 13 residues. V gave up 6 bases and J gave up 6 bases; unmatched junction bases: 4. The germline V gene encodes CDR1 WNHNN and CDR2 SYGVQD (reference sequence). The CDR3 nucleotides read TGCGCCAGCAGCGGGACAGTAGCCGGGGAGCTGTTTTTT. This encodes CASSGTVAGELFF.

The CDR3, as DNA: TGTGCCAGCAGCAAACAGGGCTACGAGCAGTACTTC. Amino acid sequence: CASSKQGYEQYF. This rearrangement joins TRBV6-1 to TRBJ2-7; D possibly corresponds to TRBD1 (6 bases). CDR1 and CDR2 from the germline V gene are MNHNS and SASEGT. The CDR3 totals 12 residues. Trimming shortened V by 6 bases and J by 3 bases, and 9 bases separated the two germline ends.

This clone was seen a few times. Germline and junction disagree at one end, which may indicate a read error. J is TRBJ1-5 and V is TRBV6-6, with unresolved D. This CDR3 comprises 11 residues. Germline assignment: CDR1 MNHNY and CDR2 SVGAGI (reference sequence). The CDR3 DNA reads as TGTGCCAGCAGCGCTTTCCAGGCCCTTTTTTTT. It yields the protein CASSAFQALFF.

This chain uses TRBV18 with TRBJ2-7, with 8 bases matching TRBD2. The CDR3 has 18 amino acids. The V segment lost 2 bases and the J segment 5 bases; nucleotides outside the gene matches: 17. Looked up from germline, CDR1 is KGHSH and CDR2 is LQKENI. The CDR3 DNA sequence: TGTGCCAGCTCACCATTTAAGGTCCTAGCGGGTGAAGGAGACGAGCAGTACTTC. Encoded protein: CASSPFKVLAGEGDEQYF. Full variable domain (missing parts from reference TRBV18 and TRBJ2-7): NAGVMQNPRHLVRRRGQEARLRCSPMKGHSHVYWYRQLPEEGLKFMVYLQKENIIDESGMPKERFSAEFPKEGPSILRIQQVVRGDSAAYFCASSPFKVLAGEGDEQYFGPGTRLTVT.

The chain is built from TRBV4-2 and TRBJ2-7, with 10 bases that match TRBD2. Looked up from germline, CDR1 is LGHNA and CDR2 is YNFKEQ. Trimming took 1 base from V and 3 from J; bases not matched to a gene: 12. The CDR3 consists of 18 residues. The CDR3: CASSQGRGASGGIYEQYF. CDR3 DNA sequence: TGTGCCAGCAGCCAAGGGCGAGGAGCTAGCGGGGGTATCTACGAGCAGTACTTC.

V usage is TRBV7-9 and J usage is TRBJ2-1; TRBD1 matches at 8 bases. Germline V gene lookup returns CDR1 SEHNR and CDR2 FQNEAQ (reference sequence). After removal of 5 bases from V and 3 bases from J, the junction contained 6 bases not matched to a gene. This CDR3 comprises 15 residues. The DNA for the CDR3 is TGTGCCAGCAGCACAGACAGGGGAAACTACAATGAGCAGTTCTTC. It translates to CASSTDRGNYNEQFF.

The J gene is TRBJ1-5, the V gene TRBV9; TRBD1 might be the D (6 bases). The germline V gene has CDR1 SGDLS and CDR2 YYNGEE. This CDR3 has 14 residues. V lost 3 bases and J 3 bases, leaving 10 bases between the germline ends. The CDR3 sequence is CASSEGGYNQPQHF. In nucleotides, the CDR3 is TGTGCCAGCAGCGAGGGGGGGTACAATCAGCCCCAGCATTTT.

The chain is built from TRBV5-6 and TRBJ1-6; possible D gene TRBD1, 5 bases. CDR3 length: 15 residues. The V and J ends lost 4 bases and 7 bases respectively, with 15 bases between them. Germline lookup yields CDR1 SGHDT and CDR2 YYEEEE. The CDR3 bases are TGTGCCAGCAGCGGCGAGAGGCGACAGAATTCACCCCTCCACTTT. Translating gives CASSGERRQNSPLHF.